This T cell receptor beta chain was sequenced for a study of CXCR3 chemokines and chemotherapy response in bladder cancer. The V end lost 3 bases, the J end lost 3 bases, and 8 bases lay between the germline ends. The CDR3 has 13 amino acids. Germline loops: CDR1 SEHNR, CDR2 FQNEAQ (reference sequence). TCRdb recomputed calls from the PCR reads with MiXCR, one row per CDR3 protein. The table includes 1,700 or so distinct CDR3 sequences, around 20% detected once. Ten or more counts support this clonotype. This material was obtained from a patient whose treatment included neoadjuvant chemotherapy. V and J are TRBV7-9 and TRBJ1-1; D is uncertain. The TCR originated in a human donor with bladder cancer that did not respond to neoadjuvant chemotherapy. DNA of the CDR3: TGTGCCAGCAGCTTGAGGATTGACACTGAAGCTTTCTTT. Residues: CASSLRIDTEAFF.